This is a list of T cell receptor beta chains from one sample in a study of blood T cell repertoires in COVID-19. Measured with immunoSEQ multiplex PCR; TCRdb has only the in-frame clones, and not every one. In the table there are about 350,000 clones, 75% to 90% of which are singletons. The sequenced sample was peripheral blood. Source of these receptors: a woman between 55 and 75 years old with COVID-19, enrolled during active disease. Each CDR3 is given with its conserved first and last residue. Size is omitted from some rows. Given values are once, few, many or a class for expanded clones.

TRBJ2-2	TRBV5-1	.	CASSLGQINTGELFF
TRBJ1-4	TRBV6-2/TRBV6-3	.	CASSREFNEKLFF
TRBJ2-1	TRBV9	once	CASSSIGWDSRGREQFF
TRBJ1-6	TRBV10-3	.	CAISESSRDRTPLHF
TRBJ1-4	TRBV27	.	CASSLTGDKLFF
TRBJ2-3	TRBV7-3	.	CASSYGLVPSDTQYF
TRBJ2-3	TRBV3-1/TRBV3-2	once	CASSQDWTWGRADTQYF
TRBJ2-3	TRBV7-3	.	CASSIGLVADTQYF
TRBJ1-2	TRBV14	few	CASSRNRGDGYGYTF
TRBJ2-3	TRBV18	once	CASSPRAVTSTDTQYF
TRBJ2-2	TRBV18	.	CASSPARQGAGGELFF
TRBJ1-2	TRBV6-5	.	CASSYRGQGYTF
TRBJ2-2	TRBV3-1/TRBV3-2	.	CASSQDQTGWAGELFF
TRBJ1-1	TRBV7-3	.	CASSPTQGIIGAFF
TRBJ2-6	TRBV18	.	CASSPSANPTGANVLTF
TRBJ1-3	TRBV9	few	CASSDRNRHTIYF
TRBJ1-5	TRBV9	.	CATTHRVSQPQHF
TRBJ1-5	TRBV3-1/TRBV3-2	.	CASSHEISNQPQHF
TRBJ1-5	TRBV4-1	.	CASSQVVSSNQPQHF
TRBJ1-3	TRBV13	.	CASSLVSGAGGNTIYF
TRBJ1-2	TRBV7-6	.	CASSPHFRDIHGYTF
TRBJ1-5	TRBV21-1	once	CASSKKRGGQGGDQPQHF
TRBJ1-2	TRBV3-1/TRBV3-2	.	CASAGTGDYGYTF
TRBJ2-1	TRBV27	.	CASSDGTSGDNEQFF
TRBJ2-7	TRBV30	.	CAWSRGLAGGPDEQYF
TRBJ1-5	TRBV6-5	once	CASTQEAAGWEPQHF
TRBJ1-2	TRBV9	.	CASSVSESYTF
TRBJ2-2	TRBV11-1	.	CASSLGQGDTGELFF
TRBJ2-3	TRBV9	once	CASSVGGLSTDTQYF
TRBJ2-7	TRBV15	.	CATSRAGLPYEQYF
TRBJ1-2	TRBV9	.	CASSVTDSYGYTF
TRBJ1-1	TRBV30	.	CAWSPRAHKAEAFF
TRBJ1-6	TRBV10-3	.	CAISNRAKVNSPLHF
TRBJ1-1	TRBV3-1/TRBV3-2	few	CASSQGGGFLGAEAFF
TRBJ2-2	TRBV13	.	CASSPQSGAGAYTGELFF
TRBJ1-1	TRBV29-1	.	CSAKGQALTEAFF
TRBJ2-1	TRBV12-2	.	CASRLGPGEKPYNEQFF
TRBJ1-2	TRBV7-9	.	CASSPGQGYGYTF
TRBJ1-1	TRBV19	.	CASSRGILNTEAFF
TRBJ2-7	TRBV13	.	CASSLGSRGLYEQYF
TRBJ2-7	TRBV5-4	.	CASSRQGNEQYF
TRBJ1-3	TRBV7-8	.	CASSNRGSGNTIYF
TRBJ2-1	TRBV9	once	CASSVAGGPSNEQFF
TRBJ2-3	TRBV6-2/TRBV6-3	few	CASSSTLAGGNTDTQYF
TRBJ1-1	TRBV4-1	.	CASSQDPGRSLGAFF
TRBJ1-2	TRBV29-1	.	CSVERDRGRSYGYTF
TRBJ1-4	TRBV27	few	CASSPRQGLEKLFF
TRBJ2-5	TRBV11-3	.	CASSPGLVETQYF